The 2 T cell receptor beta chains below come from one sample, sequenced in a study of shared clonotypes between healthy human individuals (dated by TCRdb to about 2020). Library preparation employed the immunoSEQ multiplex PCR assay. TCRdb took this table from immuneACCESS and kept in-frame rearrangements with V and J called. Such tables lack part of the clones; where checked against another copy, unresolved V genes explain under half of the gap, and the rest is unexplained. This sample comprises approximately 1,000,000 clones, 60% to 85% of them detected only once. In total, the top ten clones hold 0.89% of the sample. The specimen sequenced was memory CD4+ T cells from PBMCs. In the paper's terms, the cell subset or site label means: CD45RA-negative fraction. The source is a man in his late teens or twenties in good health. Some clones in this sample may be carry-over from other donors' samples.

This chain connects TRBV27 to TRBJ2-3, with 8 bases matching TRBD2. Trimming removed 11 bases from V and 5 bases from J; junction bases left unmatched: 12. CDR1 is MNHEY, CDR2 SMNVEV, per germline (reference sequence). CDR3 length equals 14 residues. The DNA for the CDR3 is TGTGCCCCCCAGACCGGGACTAGAGGAGATACGCAGTATTTT. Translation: CAPQTGTRGDTQYF.

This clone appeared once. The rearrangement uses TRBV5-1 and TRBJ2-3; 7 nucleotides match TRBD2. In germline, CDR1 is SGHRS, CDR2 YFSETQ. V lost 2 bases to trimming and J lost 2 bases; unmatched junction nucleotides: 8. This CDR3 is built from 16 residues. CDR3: CASSFIGLGLTDTQYF. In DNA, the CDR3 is TGCGCCAGCAGCTTTATAGGACTAGGACTCACAGATACGCAGTATTTT.